Below are 14 T cell receptor beta chains sequenced from a single sample in a study of radiation and T cells in renal cell carcinoma. Assay: immunoSEQ multiplex PCR; the TCRdb copy retains only in-frame clones and omits some. This sample has 130,000 or so clones, with 83% found just once. As to time point: baseline pretreatment blood. Specified treatment: 15 Gy SBRT to primary tumor, nephrectomy 4 weeks later. The input for sequencing was blood, taken from a patient whose treatment included radiotherapy and nephrectomy. The receptors were gathered from a woman between 45 and 60 years old with renal cell carcinoma.

V usage is TRBV5-1 and J usage is TRBJ1-5; D is undetermined. Germline values: CDR1 SGHRS, CDR2 YFSETQ. The CDR3 extends over 15 amino acids. V was trimmed by 4 bases and J by 0 bases, leaving 11 bases between them. CDR3: CASSTSPFSNQPQHF. The CDR3 region has the DNA TGCGCCAGCAGCACGAGCCCTTTTAGCAATCAGCCCCAGCATTTT.

The chain recombines TRBV5-1 with TRBJ1-2; 7 bases agree with TRBD1. The ends lost 4 bases at V and 4 bases at J; junction bases unmatched: 7. This CDR3 is built from 14 residues. Per germline, CDR1 SGHRS and CDR2 YFSETQ. CDR3 region: CASSADREGYGYTF. CDR3 nucleotides: TGCGCCAGCAGCGCCGACAGGGAAGGCTATGGCTACACCTTC.

The chain combines TRBV9 with TRBJ2-1; 9 nucleotides agree with TRBD2. J gave up 4 bases and V 4 bases, and 6 bases lay outside the gene matches. In germline, CDR1 is SGDLS, CDR2 YYNGEE. This CDR3 is built from 15 residues. The CDR3, as DNA: TGTGCCAGCAGCCGACGGACTAGCGTATACAATGAGCAGTTCTTC. Translating gives CASSRRTSVYNEQFF.

The chain is built from TRBV4-3 and TRBJ1-2; no firm D call. CDR1 is LGHNA and CDR2 is YSLEER in the germline V gene. The CDR3 length is 15 residues. V gave up 0 bases and J gave up 0 bases, with 8 bases separating them. The CDR3 is CASSQDPGSNYGYTF. The CDR3 region has the DNA TGCGCCAGCAGCCAAGATCCCGGTTCTAACTATGGCTACACCTTC.

The V gene is TRBV7-7, the J gene TRBJ1-3, with 8 bases that match TRBD1. CDR1 is SSHAT, CDR2 FNYEAQ, per germline (reference sequence). V dropped 3 bases and J dropped 8; count of bases not matched to a gene: 3. The length of the CDR3 is 13 residues. The CDR3 spells CASSLGQEDTIYF. In DNA form, the CDR3 reads TGTGCCAGCAGCTTGGGACAGGAGGACACCATATATTTT.

The chain links TRBV28 to TRBJ2-7; TRBD1 is a possible D gene (5 bases). V shed 6 bases and J shed 2 bases, with 14 bases lying between them. This CDR3 has 14 amino acids. Germline CDR1 is MDHEN and CDR2 is SYDVKM. CDR3 sequence reads: CASSQNRQPYEQYF. CDR3 DNA: TGTGCCAGCAGCCAAAACAGACAGCCCTACGAGCAGTACTTC.

The chain uses TRBV15 and TRBJ1-1; TRBD1 is a possible D gene (6 bases). V was shortened by 3 bases and J by 0 bases, with 8 bases between the two germline ends. Germline V gene lookup returns CDR1 LNHNV and CDR2 YYDKDF (reference sequence). There are 14 residues in the CDR3. CDR3 protein: CATSRGAVNTEAFF. The CDR3 nucleotides read TGTGCCACCAGCAGGGGGGCCGTGAACACTGAAGCTTTCTTT.

The chain employs TRBV6-5 and TRBJ1-2, with 9 bases lining up with TRBD1. The junction had 5 bases not matched to a gene; V was cut back by 4 bases and J by 8 bases. The V gene's germline CDR1 is MNHEY and CDR2 SVGAGI. CDR3 size: 13 residues. CDR3: CASSLQGAQGYTF. CDR3 bases: TGTGCCAGCAGTTTACAGGGGGCGCAGGGCTACACCTTC.

This clone has only one observation. The chain combines TRBV7-6 with TRBJ2-7; 8 bases align to TRBD1. After removal of 5 bases from V and 5 bases from J, the junction contained 8 bases not matched to a gene. Germline CDR1 and CDR2: SGHVS and FNYEAQ. The CDR3 has 14 residues. Here the CDR3 reads CASSPRTGLDEQYF. The CDR3 region has the DNA TGTGCCAGCAGCCCCCGGACAGGGCTGGACGAGCAGTACTTC.

For the CDR3, the DNA is TGTGCCATCAGGCAGGGTAACACTGAAGCTTTCTTT. This codes for CAIRQGNTEAFF. This chain links TRBV10-3 with TRBJ1-1; tentatively, D is TRBD1 (5 bases). V was clipped by 6 bases and J by 2 bases, with 7 bases between them. The V gene's germline CDR1 is ENHRY and CDR2 SYGVKD. This CDR3 spans 12 amino acids.

The chain recombines TRBV7-9 with TRBJ1-1; D is possibly TRBD1 (6 bases). The germline CDR1 and CDR2 sequences are SEHNR and FQNEAQ (reference sequence). The CDR3 loop spans 13 amino acids. Trimming removed 5 bases from V and 0 bases from J, with 7 bases in between. CDR3 sequence reads: CASSRTVNTEAFF. For the CDR3, the DNA is TGTGCCAGCAGCCGGACAGTGAACACTGAAGCTTTCTTT. Drawing the rest from reference TRBV7-9 and TRBJ1-1, the complete variable domain is DTGVSQNPRHKITKRGQNVTFRCDPISEHNRLYWYRQTLGQGPEFLTYFQNEAQLEKSRLLSDRFSAERPKGSFSTLEIQRTEQGDSAMYLCASSRTVNTEAFFGQGTRLTVV.

V usage is TRBV27 and J usage is TRBJ2-5, with unresolved D. V was shortened by 3 bases and J by 5 bases, with 7 bases between the two germline ends. This CDR3 has 12 residues. Germline values: CDR1 MNHEY, CDR2 SMNVEV (reference sequence). CDR3 nucleotide sequence: TGTGCCAGCAGTTTCGATTTGGAGACCCAGTACTTC. This sequence encodes CASSFDLETQYF.

The chain carries TRBV5-1 and TRBJ1-1, with 7 bases aligning to TRBD1. The germline V gene has CDR1 SGHRS and CDR2 YFSETQ. Trimming removed 3 bases from V and 0 bases from J; junction bases left unmatched: 2. The CDR3 consists of 14 residues. The CDR3 DNA reads as TGCGCCAGCAGCTGGGGACAGATGAACACTGAAGCTTTCTTT. It yields the protein CASSWGQMNTEAFF. Using reference TRBV5-1 and TRBJ1-1 for the parts outside the CDR3, the full variable domain is KAGVTQTPRYLIKTRGQQVTLSCSPISGHRSVSWYQQTPGQGLQFLFEYFSETQRNKGNFPGRFSGRQFSNSRSEMNVSTLELGDSALYLCASSWGQMNTEAFFGQGTRLTVV.

The V and J genes are TRBV28 and TRBJ2-1; D unresolved. This CDR3 contains 15 residues. Germline loops: CDR1 MDHEN, CDR2 SYDVKM. Trimming took off 7 bases at V and 5 bases at J, with 18 bases between the two ends. Here the CDR3 DNA reads TGTGCCAGCACCAACCTCCCCGGGTCGAACAATGAGCAGTTCTTC. This codes for CASTNLPGSNNEQFF.